This is a list of T cell receptor beta chains from one sample in a study of cytomegalovirus exposure and HLA in healthy donors. Using immunoSEQ multiplex PCR, the repertoire was profiled, and TCRdb retains in-frame clones only, with some absent. This table holds about 59,000 clones, about 80% found once. The material sequenced was PBMCs. The receptors here all came from a middle-aged woman in good health and CMV-seronegative. Each CDR3 is given with its conserved first and last residue. The order of the fields is D gene, J gene, clone size, V gene, CDR3 DNA, CDR3 protein. The D gene is left open where the match is weak. Only part of the rows carry a size: once, few, many, or a class if the clone is expanded.

>TRBD2|TRBJ2-2|.|TRBV28
TGTGCCAGCAGTCTACTAGCGGGAGGGGCCGGGGAGCTGTTTTTT
CASSLLAGGAGELFF
>.|TRBJ1-1|.|TRBV14
TGTGCCAGCAGCCAAGATTATATGAACACTGAAGCTTTCTTT
CASSQDYMNTEAFF
>.|TRBJ2-7|.|TRBV5-1
TGCGCCAGCAGCCCCCAGGGAACGCTCTACGAGCAGTACTTC
CASSPQGTLYEQYF
>TRBD1|TRBJ1-2|.|TRBV5-4
TGTGCCAGCAGCTCGGGACAGGCCTATGGCTACACCTTC
CASSSGQAYGYTF
>.|TRBJ1-2|once|TRBV19
TGTGCCAGTAGCTCATCGTTGGGGGGAAAATATGGCTACACCTTC
CASSSSLGGKYGYTF
>.|TRBJ1-1|few|TRBV28
TGTGCCAGCAGTTTGGACCTGGTGGGGACACGAGGGAACACTGAAGCTTTCTTT
CASSLDLVGTRGNTEAFF
>TRBD2|TRBJ2-1|.|TRBV2
TGTGCCAGCAGGGGGACTAGCGGGAGCTTCACCTACAATGAGCAGTTCTTC
CASRGTSGSFTYNEQFF
>TRBD2|TRBJ2-7|.|TRBV19
TGTGCCAGTAGTTCTGGACTAGCGGCTAACTACGAGCAGTACTTC
CASSSGLAANYEQYF
>TRBD2|TRBJ2-7|.|TRBV5-1
TGCGCCAGCGGGAGGGGCTCCGCGGTAAACGAGCAGTACTTC
CASGRGSAVNEQYF
>.|TRBJ2-7|.|TRBV19
TGTGCCAGTAGTATAGCGGGAGCTTCCTACGAGCAGTACTTC
CASSIAGASYEQYF
>.|TRBJ1-2|.|TRBV18
TGTGCCAGCTCACCACCAGGCGGAGACTATGGCTACACCTTC
CASSPPGGDYGYTF
>.|TRBJ2-5|few|TRBV18
TGTGCCAGCTCACCGCAGGATAGCCAAGAGACCCAGTACTTC
CASSPQDSQETQYF
>TRBD2|TRBJ2-7|.|TRBV7-2
TGTGCCAGCAGCGCTTCTAGCGGACACTACGAGCAGTACTTC
CASSASSGHYEQYF
>TRBD1|TRBJ2-2|.|TRBV5-1
TGCGCCAGCAGCCCAAGGACAGGGGGCGGGAGCGGGGAGCTGTTTTTT
CASSPRTGGGSGELFF
>TRBD1|TRBJ1-5|.|TRBV19
TGTGCCAGTAGTATCGGGACAGCCCGGTGGCAGCCCCAGCATTTT
CASSIGTARWQPQHF
>TRBD2|TRBJ2-1|.|TRBV4-2
TGTGCCAGCAGCCAAGTCGGGACTAGCGGGAGGGATGAGCAGTTCTTC
CASSQVGTSGRDEQFF
>TRBD1|TRBJ1-5|.|TRBV6-1
TGTGCCACCCACCGGGACAGAAATCAGCCCCAGCATTTT
CATHRDRNQPQHF
>.|TRBJ2-2|.|TRBV6-5
TGTGCCAGCAGCTACGGGACTCCCGGGGAGCTGTTTTTT
CASSYGTPGELFF
>TRBD1|TRBJ2-1|.|TRBV25-1
TGTGCCAGCAGTGGATCGGGACAGGGGGCACCCTACAATGAGCAGTTCTTC
CASSGSGQGAPYNEQFF
>.|TRBJ2-1|.|TRBV4-1
TGCGCCAGCAGCCAAGATCCTGGGCGCCCATTCGAGCAGTTCTTC
CASSQDPGRPFEQFF
>.|TRBJ2-7|.|TRBV30
TGTGCCTGGGCGCGGGACGCCGAGGGCGAGCAGTACTTC
CAWARDAEGEQYF
>.|TRBJ1-2|.|TRBV27
TGTGCCAGCAGTACCGTCACAAGGGGCCGGAACTATGGCTACACCTTC
CASSTVTRGRNYGYTF
>TRBD2|TRBJ2-3|.|TRBV6-5
TGTGCCAGCAGTAGCGGGAGCGGGGGCACAGATACGCAGTATTTT
CASSSGSGGTDTQYF
>.|TRBJ1-2|.|TRBV6-1
TGTGCCAGCAGTGATCGTGGGCTGGCTAACTATGGCTACACCTTC
CASSDRGLANYGYTF
>.|TRBJ1-5|few|TRBV27
TGTGCCAGCAGTCGGTCAGGGAATCAGCCCCAGCATTTT
CASSRSGNQPQHF
>TRBD1|TRBJ2-3|.|TRBV7-9
TGTGCCAGCAGTCTAGGACAGGGGAGAGGCGCAGATACGCAGTATTTT
CASSLGQGRGADTQYF
>TRBD2|TRBJ2-1|few|TRBV5-4
TGTGCCAGCAGCTTGTCTAGCGGCTTAGAGCAGTTCTTC
CASSLSSGLEQFF
>TRBD2|TRBJ2-3|.|TRBV5-1
TGCGCCAGCAGCCCTCTAGCGGGGCCCACAGATACGCAGTATTTT
CASSPLAGPTDTQYF
>.|TRBJ2-3|.|TRBV27
TGTGCCAGCAGTATACTTAGCACAGATACGCAGTATTTT
CASSILSTDTQYF
>TRBD2|TRBJ2-7|.|TRBV10-2
TGCGCCAGCAGGGGGGGTGTAGCGGGATCCTACGAGCAGTACTTC
CASRGGVAGSYEQYF
>TRBD2|TRBJ2-3|once|TRBV27
TGTGCCAGCAGTTTAATAGGGACTAGCCGACCAGATACGCAGTATTTT
CASSLIGTSRPDTQYF
>.|TRBJ1-3|.|TRBV4-2
TGTGCCAGCAGCCAAGATCAAGGGAGCTCTGGAAACACCATATATTTT
CASSQDQGSSGNTIYF
>.|TRBJ2-7|.|TRBV5-5
TGTGCCAGCAGAACGGGACTCCTCGGCCACGAGCAGTACTTC
CASRTGLLGHEQYF
>TRBD2|TRBJ2-5|.|TRBV4-2
TGTGCCAGCAGCCAAGATTACGGGGGGGTTGAGACCCAGTACTTC
CASSQDYGGVETQYF
>.|TRBJ1-1|.|TRBV18
TGTGCCAGCTCACCACTCACCGGCGGTGACACTGAAGCTTTCTTT
CASSPLTGGDTEAFF
>TRBD1|TRBJ2-1|.|TRBV7-9
TGTGCCAGCAGCTTAGCCGTGACAGGGAACAATGAGCAGTTCTTC
CASSLAVTGNNEQFF
>TRBD2|TRBJ2-1|.|TRBV29-1
TGCAGCGTTGATAGTGTACGGGAGGCCCCCAATGAGCAGTTCTTC
CSVDSVREAPNEQFF
>.|TRBJ1-1|.|TRBV7-9
TGTTCCAGCGCACTTGAAACCGAAGCTTTCTTT
CSSALETEAFF
>.|TRBJ1-5|.|TRBV5-5
TGTGCCAGCAGCTTGGAAGGTGGGGCCGGTCAGCCCCAGCATTTT
CASSLEGGAGQPQHF
>TRBD2|TRBJ2-7|.|TRBV5-1
TGCGCCAGCAGCTTGGGGGGAGGGTACCCCTACGAGCAGTACTTC
CASSLGGGYPYEQYF
>TRBD1|TRBJ2-7|.|TRBV5-6
TGTGCCAGCAGCTCCGGGACAGGGGGCTACGAGCAGTACTTC
CASSSGTGGYEQYF
>TRBD2|TRBJ2-1|.|TRBV30
TGTGCCTGGAGTCCGCATAGCGGGAGCCTGTTTTGGCAGTTCTTC
CAWSPHSGSLFWQFF
>.|TRBJ2-5|.|TRBV25-1
TGTGCCAGCAGTGTCTTCGCAGAAGAGACCCAGTACTTC
CASSVFAEETQYF
>TRBD1|TRBJ1-2|.|TRBV6-5
TGTGCCAGCAGCCAAATCGACAGGGCGTTCACCTTC
CASSQIDRAFTF